This record concerns one T cell receptor (beta chain) sequence. How the authors handled the data: Amplification of reference gene primers provided the estimated nucleated cell counts. Sequencing was performed with immunoSEQ multiplex PCR; in TCRdb, only in-frame clones are kept and a portion is missing. D and trimming come from the DNA, and the V and J calls and clone size come from that table. The profile shows around 250,000 clones, 70% to 90% of them singletons. Germline V gene data show CDR1 as MGHRA and CDR2 as YSYEKL. V gave up 0 bases and J gave up 7 bases, with 7 bases separating them. CDR3 length: 13 residues. These data originate in a study of blood T cell repertoires in COVID-19. For the study at large: The origin of the acute and convalescent COVID-19 samples was the United States, Italy and Spain. Nucleic acid was either cDNA or gDNA, and it came from T cells, B-cell-depleted T cells, or PBMCs.

V usage is TRBV4-1 and J usage is TRBJ1-5; D is uncertain. The TCR originated in a man aged 45-65 years with active or convalescent COVID-19. Sequences were obtained from peripheral blood. The CDR3 here is CASSQEIRQPQHF. CDR3 nucleotides: TGCGCCAGCAGCCAAGAGATTCGGCAGCCCCAGCATTTT.